The source of this TCR beta chain is a study of beta chain features in type 1 diabetes. Across the whole study: Examined across all samples were around 110,000,000 sorted cells. Overall study findings and caveats: Comparison showed that naive, central memory and Treg TCRB repertoires appeared more similar among patients than among healthy donors. Cells expressing TCR highly could be over-represented by cDNA sequencing. Shorter TCRB CDR3s, moderately but significantly so, marked every one of the four CD4+ subsets in Type 1 diabetes patients.

Expressed TCRB transcripts were sequenced after all isolated RNA was converted to cDNA. The method was immunoSEQ multiplex PCR; TCRdb's version includes in-frame clones alone and lacks a portion of them. Among roughly 38,000 clones listed, about 68% were seen once. This clone was observed a single time. The target antigen is unknown. V gave up 1 base and J gave up 8 bases; unmatched junction bases: 7. Germline CDR1 and CDR2: SGHNT and YYREEE (reference sequence). This CDR3 is built from 15 residues. The sample consisted of Tregs from blood. The rearrangement links TRBV5-4 to TRBJ2-4, with 9 positions matching TRBD2. The sequence came from a man in his thirties or forties with type 1 diabetes. Some clones in this sample may be carry-over from other donors' samples. The CDR3 protein is CASSLLAGGRDIQYF. The CDR3 DNA is TGTGCCAGCAGCTTGTTGGCGGGGGGGCGTGACATTCAGTACTTC.